Below are 27 T cell receptor beta chains sequenced from a single sample in a study of shared clonotypes between healthy human individuals. Data came from immunoSEQ multiplex PCR; TCRdb stores just in-frame clones and leaves some out. The repertoire includes roughly 2 million clones, roughly 94% of them detected once, and more than 0.1% sits in the top ten. What was sequenced was naive CD4+ T cells sorted from blood. Regarding subset: CD45RA+ positively selected. The source of these receptors is a young man in good health.

The chain uses TRBV30 and TRBJ2-1; D is unclear. Trimming stripped 2 bases from V and 7 bases from J, with 6 bases between. CDR1 and CDR2 (germline): GTSNPN, SVGIG (reference sequence). CDR3 length: 11 amino acids. This chain's CDR3 is CAWSTENEQFF. In DNA form, the CDR3 reads TGTGCCTGGAGTACGGAGAATGAGCAGTTCTTC. Using reference TRBV30 and TRBJ2-1 for the parts outside the CDR3, the full variable domain is SQTIHQWPATLVQPVGSPLSLECTVEGTSNPNLYWYRQAAGRGLQLLFYSVGIGQISSEVPQNLSASRPQDRQFILSSKKLLLSDSGFYLCAWSTENEQFFGPGTRLTVL.

In this sample, this clone turned up once. This chain connects TRBV7-2 to TRBJ2-1, with TRBD2 matching over 10 bases. CDR3 length equals 18 residues. Germline lookup yields CDR1 SGHTA and CDR2 FQGNSA. Trimming took 1 base from V and 5 from J; bases not matched to a gene: 11. The CDR3 spells CASSLVLLAGNKDNEQFF. The DNA of the CDR3 is TGTGCCAGCAGCTTAGTATTACTAGCGGGAAACAAGGACAATGAGCAGTTCTTC. The full variable domain, rest sourced from reference TRBV7-2 and TRBJ2-1, is GAGVSQSPSNKVTEKGKDVELRCDPISGHTALYWYRQSLGQGLEFLIYFQGNSAPDKSGLPSDRFSAERTGGSVSTLTIQRTQQEDSAVYLCASSLVLLAGNKDNEQFFGPGTRLTVL.

The chain joins TRBV7-2 to TRBJ1-1; unclear D gene. Germline-derived CDR1 and CDR2 are SGHTA and FQGNSA. The CDR3 spans 13 residues. The ends were cut back, 4 bases at V and 3 bases at J, with 9 bases in the middle. The CDR3 DNA reads TGTGCCAGCAGCTATGGATTATACACTGAAGCTTTCTTT. This translates into CASSYGLYTEAFF.

The gene calls are TRBV18 and TRBJ2-1, with D perhaps matching TRBD2 (5 bases). The CDR3 length is 16 residues. The germline CDR1 and CDR2 sequences are KGHSH and LQKENI. V lost 0 bases to trimming and J lost 7 bases, with 16 bases between them. The CDR3 DNA reads as TGTGCCAGCTCACCACCGGTCCCAGGAGGTGTGAATGAGCAGTTCTTC. Translated: CASSPPVPGGVNEQFF.

CDR3 residues: CASSSSSSDTQYF. The CDR3 coding sequence is TGCGCCAGCAGCTCCAGTTCCTCAGATACGCAGTATTTT. V and J are TRBV5-1 and TRBJ2-3; D uncertain. CDR1 is SGHRS and CDR2 is YFSETQ in the germline V gene. V shed 3 bases and J shed 4 bases, with 9 bases lying between them. This CDR3 contains 13 residues.

The chain recombines TRBV14 with TRBJ2-3; no firm D call. Trimming shortened V by 0 bases and J by 0 bases, and 13 bases separated the two germline ends. Germline CDR1 SGHDN, CDR2 FVKESK. The CDR3 covers 17 residues. The CDR3 bases are TGTGCCAGCAGCCAAGATCTTTTCGGGCATAGCACAGATACGCAGTATTTT. The encoded protein is CASSQDLFGHSTDTQYF.

In the case of this clone: Other nucleotide sequences in the sample specify the same CDR3. The rearrangement links TRBV5-1 to TRBJ2-3; the match to TRBD2 covers 8 bases. The CDR3 runs to 16 residues. The ends lost 0 bases at V and 0 bases at J; junction bases unmatched: 3. Germline values: CDR1 SGHRS, CDR2 YFSETQ. CDR3 nucleotide sequence: TGCGCCAGCAGCTTGGGTCCTAGCGGGAGCACAGATACGCAGTATTTT. Protein product: CASSLGPSGSTDTQYF.

This chain connects TRBV6-1 to TRBJ1-5, with 8 bases that match TRBD1. The ends lost 5 bases at V and 9 bases at J; junction bases unmatched: 6. This CDR3 has 13 amino acids. Germline assignment: CDR1 MNHNS and CDR2 SASEGT. CDR3 DNA: TGTGCCAGCAGTTGGGACAGGTCTTCGCCCCAGCATTTT. Amino acids: CASSWDRSSPQHF.

The genes are TRBV4-1 and TRBJ1-6, with 7 nucleotides matching TRBD1. Losses at the gene ends were 5 bases for V and 5 bases for J; bases not matched to a gene: 3. Germline CDR1 is MGHRA and CDR2 is YSYEKL. This CDR3 region has 14 residues. The CDR3, as DNA: TGCGCCAGCAGCAGTGGGACAGATAATTCACCCCTCCACTTT. This sequence encodes CASSSGTDNSPLHF.

The genes are TRBV28 and TRBJ1-2; D remains unclear. The CDR3 is 12 amino acids. Trimming removed 5 bases from V and 7 bases from J, with 11 bases in between. Germline CDR1 MDHEN, CDR2 SYDVKM. DNA of the CDR3: TGTGCCAGCAGTAGGGCAGTCAGTGGCTACACCTTC. Translated, it gives CASSRAVSGYTF.

V gene TRBV5-4 combines with J gene TRBJ2-1; 7 bases line up with TRBD2. This CDR3 has 15 amino acids. The junction had 6 bases not matched to a gene; V was cut back by 0 bases and J by 6 bases. Germline V CDR1 and CDR2: SGHNT, YYREEE (reference sequence). CDR3 in amino acids: CASSLAASGRNEQFF. DNA of the CDR3: TGTGCCAGCAGCTTGGCGGCTAGCGGACGCAATGAGCAGTTCTTC.

V gene TRBV11-1 combines with J gene TRBJ2-5, with TRBD1 matching 8 bases. V gave up 8 bases and J gave up 2 bases; unmatched junction bases: 13. The CDR3 is 16 amino acids. CDR1 is SGHAT and CDR2 is FQDESV in the germline V gene (reference sequence). CDR3 region: CASGLSIGQGQETQYF. CDR3 DNA: TGTGCCAGCGGCCTCTCGATAGGACAGGGTCAAGAGACCCAGTACTTC.

This sequence joins TRBV7-2 and TRBJ2-7; a possible D gene is TRBD2 (6 bases). The CDR3 extends over 13 amino acids. V lost 2 bases and J 8 bases, leaving 13 bases between the germline ends. Germline CDR1 and CDR2: SGHTA and FQGNSA. As DNA, the CDR3 is TGTGCCAGCAGCTTAAATGCGGGACTGAAGCAGTACTTC. Its protein product is CASSLNAGLKQYF. The full variable domain, rest sourced from reference TRBV7-2 and TRBJ2-7, is GAGVSQSPSNKVTEKGKDVELRCDPISGHTALYWYRQSLGQGLEFLIYFQGNSAPDKSGLPSDRFSAERTGGSVSTLTIQRTQQEDSAVYLCASSLNAGLKQYFGPGTRLTVT.

The chain joins TRBV6-1 to TRBJ2-7; TRBD1 might be the D (5 bases). Germline CDR1 is MNHNS and CDR2 is SASEGT. The CDR3 is 14 amino acids. V was trimmed by 6 bases and J by 2 bases, leaving 14 bases between them. The CDR3 protein is CASRDLTDTYEQYF. The CDR3 nucleotides are TGTGCCAGCAGAGACCTGACAGATACCTACGAGCAGTACTTC.

The chain combines TRBV13 with TRBJ2-3; 9 bases are shared with TRBD2. Germline trimming cut 5 bases from V and 0 bases from J; bases unmatched to any gene: 12. CDR1 and CDR2 from the germline V gene are PRHDT and FYEKMQ (reference sequence). The length of the CDR3 is 18 residues. The CDR3 reads CASSPRTSAFLSTDTQYF. CDR3 nucleotides: TGTGCCAGCAGCCCCCGGACTAGCGCCTTCCTTAGCACAGATACGCAGTATTTT.

V gene TRBV13 combines with J gene TRBJ1-1; D possibly corresponds to TRBD1 (5 bases). The CDR3 length is 14 residues. Per the germline V gene, CDR1 is PRHDT and CDR2 is FYEKMQ (reference sequence). The V and J ends lost 3 bases and 0 bases respectively, with 8 bases between them. The CDR3 region has the DNA TGTGCCAGCAGCTTCACAGGTTTGAACACTGAAGCTTTCTTT. It specifies CASSFTGLNTEAFF.

CDR3 residues: CASSVGDSSYPLHF. CDR3 sequence (DNA): TGTGCCAGCAGCGTAGGGGACAGCTCTTACCCCCTCCACTTT. The rearrangement links TRBV9 to TRBJ1-6, with 7 bases that match TRBD1. CDR3 size: 14 residues. The junction had 7 bases not matched to a gene; V was cut back by 0 bases and J by 13 bases. Germline V gene lookup returns CDR1 SGDLS and CDR2 YYNGEE.

The V call is TRBV9, the J call TRBJ2-7; TRBD2 matches 11 bases. Germline V gene sequence: CDR1 SGDLS, CDR2 YYNGEE. The CDR3 length is 17 residues. The J segment lost 0 bases and the V segment lost 0 bases, leaving 5 bases of the junction unmatched. CDR3 loop: CASSVGGSGGASYEQYF. The CDR3 DNA reads as TGTGCCAGCAGCGTAGGCGGTAGCGGGGGGGCCTCCTACGAGCAGTACTTC.

This chain connects TRBV2 to TRBJ2-7, with 7 bases that match TRBD2. The CDR3 runs 12 residues. V lost 6 bases and J lost 5; bases outside the gene matches: 4. CDR1 is SNHLY and CDR2 is FYNNEI in the germline V gene. The CDR3 nucleotides read TGTGCCAGCAGAGAGACTAGCCACGAGCAGTACTTC. This codes for CASRETSHEQYF.

To note about this clone: The final CDR3 position lacks the conserved phenylalanine or tryptophan, pointing to a likely read error. V gene TRBV27 combines with J gene TRBJ2-7; 9 bases map to TRBD2. CDR3 size: 16 residues. The V segment lost 8 bases and the J segment 2 bases; nucleotides outside the gene matches: 13. Germline V lookup: CDR1 MNHEY, CDR2 SMNVEV (reference sequence). DNA for the CDR3: TGTGCCAGCGCCCTGTGGGCTAGCGGGGAGCCCTACGAGCAGTACTCC. It codes for CASALWASGEPYEQYS.

The J gene is TRBJ2-1, the V gene TRBV18; a possible D gene is TRBD2 (7 bases). CDR1 KGHSH and CDR2 LQKENI come from the germline V gene. The V end was cut by 0 bases, the J end by 7 bases, with 13 bases between. CDR3 size: 15 residues. CDR3 in DNA: TGTGCCAGCTCACCACCGGGGGGGCGTTGGAATGAGCAGTTCTTC. As protein: CASSPPGGRWNEQFF.

This chain uses TRBV5-1 with TRBJ1-3; TRBD1 might be the D (5 bases). The CDR3 runs 14 residues. Trimming took off 3 bases at V and 2 bases at J, with 9 bases between the two ends. The germline gives CDR1 SGHRS, CDR2 YFSETQ. CDR3 amino acids: CASSYGAPGNTIYF. Here the CDR3 DNA reads TGCGCCAGCAGCTATGGGGCGCCTGGAAACACCATATATTTT.

The rearrangement uses TRBV5-1 and TRBJ2-7; D gene ambiguous. The germline V and J ends were trimmed by 0 bases and 0 bases, with 13 bases remaining between them. Per the germline V gene, CDR1 is SGHRS and CDR2 is YFSETQ. This CDR3 spans 16 amino acids. CDR3 sequence reads: CASSLAVRSNSYEQYF. DNA for the CDR3: TGCGCCAGCAGCTTGGCCGTCAGATCTAACTCCTACGAGCAGTACTTC.

This chain uses TRBV7-8 with TRBJ1-5; perhaps TRBD1 as D (5 bases). The ends were cut back, 5 bases at V and 2 bases at J, with 19 bases in the middle. CDR3 length: 17 residues. CDR1 SGHVS and CDR2 FQNEAQ come from the germline V gene. The CDR3 DNA sequence: TGTGCCAGCAGCCTCATAGGTAGGGGAGGGGGCAATCAGCCCCAGCATTTT. As protein: CASSLIGRGGGNQPQHF.

The chain is built from TRBV6-5 and TRBJ1-4; a possible D gene is TRBD1 (6 bases). Looked up from germline, CDR1 is MNHEY and CDR2 is SVGAGI. Trimming removed 2 bases at V and 8 bases at J, with 15 bases between. The CDR3 is 15 amino acids. The CDR3 DNA is TGTGCCAGCAGTTACGGCTGGGGGCGTGGCGAAAAACTGTTTTTT. It encodes CASSYGWGRGEKLFF.

This rearrangement joins TRBV5-1 to TRBJ2-7, with 12 bases fitting TRBD2. The CDR3 has 15 amino acids. CDR1 and CDR2 from the germline V gene are SGHRS and YFSETQ. V trimming: 3 bases; J trimming: 0 bases; junction bases outside the gene matches: 1. CDR3: CASSSTSGSSYEQYF. The CDR3 DNA is TGCGCCAGCAGCTCGACTAGCGGGAGCTCCTACGAGCAGTACTTC.

Comment on this clone: Within the sample, other DNA sequences also encode this same CDR3. The V and J genes are TRBV5-4 and TRBJ2-7, with D possibly being TRBD1 (6 bases). V gave up 0 bases and J gave up 0 bases, with 10 bases separating them. Germline V CDR1 and CDR2: SGHNT, YYREEE (reference sequence). The CDR3 runs 15 residues. The CDR3 DNA reads as TGTGCCAGCAGCTTGGGACAGGTCAGCTCCTACGAGCAGTACTTC. Residues: CASSLGQVSSYEQYF. Using reference TRBV5-4 and TRBJ2-7 for the parts outside the CDR3, the full variable domain is ETGVTQSPTHLIKTRGQQVTLRCSSQSGHNTVSWYQQALGQGPQFIFQYYREEENGRGNFPPRFSGLQFPNYSSELNVNALELDDSALYLCASSLGQVSSYEQYFGPGTRLTVT.